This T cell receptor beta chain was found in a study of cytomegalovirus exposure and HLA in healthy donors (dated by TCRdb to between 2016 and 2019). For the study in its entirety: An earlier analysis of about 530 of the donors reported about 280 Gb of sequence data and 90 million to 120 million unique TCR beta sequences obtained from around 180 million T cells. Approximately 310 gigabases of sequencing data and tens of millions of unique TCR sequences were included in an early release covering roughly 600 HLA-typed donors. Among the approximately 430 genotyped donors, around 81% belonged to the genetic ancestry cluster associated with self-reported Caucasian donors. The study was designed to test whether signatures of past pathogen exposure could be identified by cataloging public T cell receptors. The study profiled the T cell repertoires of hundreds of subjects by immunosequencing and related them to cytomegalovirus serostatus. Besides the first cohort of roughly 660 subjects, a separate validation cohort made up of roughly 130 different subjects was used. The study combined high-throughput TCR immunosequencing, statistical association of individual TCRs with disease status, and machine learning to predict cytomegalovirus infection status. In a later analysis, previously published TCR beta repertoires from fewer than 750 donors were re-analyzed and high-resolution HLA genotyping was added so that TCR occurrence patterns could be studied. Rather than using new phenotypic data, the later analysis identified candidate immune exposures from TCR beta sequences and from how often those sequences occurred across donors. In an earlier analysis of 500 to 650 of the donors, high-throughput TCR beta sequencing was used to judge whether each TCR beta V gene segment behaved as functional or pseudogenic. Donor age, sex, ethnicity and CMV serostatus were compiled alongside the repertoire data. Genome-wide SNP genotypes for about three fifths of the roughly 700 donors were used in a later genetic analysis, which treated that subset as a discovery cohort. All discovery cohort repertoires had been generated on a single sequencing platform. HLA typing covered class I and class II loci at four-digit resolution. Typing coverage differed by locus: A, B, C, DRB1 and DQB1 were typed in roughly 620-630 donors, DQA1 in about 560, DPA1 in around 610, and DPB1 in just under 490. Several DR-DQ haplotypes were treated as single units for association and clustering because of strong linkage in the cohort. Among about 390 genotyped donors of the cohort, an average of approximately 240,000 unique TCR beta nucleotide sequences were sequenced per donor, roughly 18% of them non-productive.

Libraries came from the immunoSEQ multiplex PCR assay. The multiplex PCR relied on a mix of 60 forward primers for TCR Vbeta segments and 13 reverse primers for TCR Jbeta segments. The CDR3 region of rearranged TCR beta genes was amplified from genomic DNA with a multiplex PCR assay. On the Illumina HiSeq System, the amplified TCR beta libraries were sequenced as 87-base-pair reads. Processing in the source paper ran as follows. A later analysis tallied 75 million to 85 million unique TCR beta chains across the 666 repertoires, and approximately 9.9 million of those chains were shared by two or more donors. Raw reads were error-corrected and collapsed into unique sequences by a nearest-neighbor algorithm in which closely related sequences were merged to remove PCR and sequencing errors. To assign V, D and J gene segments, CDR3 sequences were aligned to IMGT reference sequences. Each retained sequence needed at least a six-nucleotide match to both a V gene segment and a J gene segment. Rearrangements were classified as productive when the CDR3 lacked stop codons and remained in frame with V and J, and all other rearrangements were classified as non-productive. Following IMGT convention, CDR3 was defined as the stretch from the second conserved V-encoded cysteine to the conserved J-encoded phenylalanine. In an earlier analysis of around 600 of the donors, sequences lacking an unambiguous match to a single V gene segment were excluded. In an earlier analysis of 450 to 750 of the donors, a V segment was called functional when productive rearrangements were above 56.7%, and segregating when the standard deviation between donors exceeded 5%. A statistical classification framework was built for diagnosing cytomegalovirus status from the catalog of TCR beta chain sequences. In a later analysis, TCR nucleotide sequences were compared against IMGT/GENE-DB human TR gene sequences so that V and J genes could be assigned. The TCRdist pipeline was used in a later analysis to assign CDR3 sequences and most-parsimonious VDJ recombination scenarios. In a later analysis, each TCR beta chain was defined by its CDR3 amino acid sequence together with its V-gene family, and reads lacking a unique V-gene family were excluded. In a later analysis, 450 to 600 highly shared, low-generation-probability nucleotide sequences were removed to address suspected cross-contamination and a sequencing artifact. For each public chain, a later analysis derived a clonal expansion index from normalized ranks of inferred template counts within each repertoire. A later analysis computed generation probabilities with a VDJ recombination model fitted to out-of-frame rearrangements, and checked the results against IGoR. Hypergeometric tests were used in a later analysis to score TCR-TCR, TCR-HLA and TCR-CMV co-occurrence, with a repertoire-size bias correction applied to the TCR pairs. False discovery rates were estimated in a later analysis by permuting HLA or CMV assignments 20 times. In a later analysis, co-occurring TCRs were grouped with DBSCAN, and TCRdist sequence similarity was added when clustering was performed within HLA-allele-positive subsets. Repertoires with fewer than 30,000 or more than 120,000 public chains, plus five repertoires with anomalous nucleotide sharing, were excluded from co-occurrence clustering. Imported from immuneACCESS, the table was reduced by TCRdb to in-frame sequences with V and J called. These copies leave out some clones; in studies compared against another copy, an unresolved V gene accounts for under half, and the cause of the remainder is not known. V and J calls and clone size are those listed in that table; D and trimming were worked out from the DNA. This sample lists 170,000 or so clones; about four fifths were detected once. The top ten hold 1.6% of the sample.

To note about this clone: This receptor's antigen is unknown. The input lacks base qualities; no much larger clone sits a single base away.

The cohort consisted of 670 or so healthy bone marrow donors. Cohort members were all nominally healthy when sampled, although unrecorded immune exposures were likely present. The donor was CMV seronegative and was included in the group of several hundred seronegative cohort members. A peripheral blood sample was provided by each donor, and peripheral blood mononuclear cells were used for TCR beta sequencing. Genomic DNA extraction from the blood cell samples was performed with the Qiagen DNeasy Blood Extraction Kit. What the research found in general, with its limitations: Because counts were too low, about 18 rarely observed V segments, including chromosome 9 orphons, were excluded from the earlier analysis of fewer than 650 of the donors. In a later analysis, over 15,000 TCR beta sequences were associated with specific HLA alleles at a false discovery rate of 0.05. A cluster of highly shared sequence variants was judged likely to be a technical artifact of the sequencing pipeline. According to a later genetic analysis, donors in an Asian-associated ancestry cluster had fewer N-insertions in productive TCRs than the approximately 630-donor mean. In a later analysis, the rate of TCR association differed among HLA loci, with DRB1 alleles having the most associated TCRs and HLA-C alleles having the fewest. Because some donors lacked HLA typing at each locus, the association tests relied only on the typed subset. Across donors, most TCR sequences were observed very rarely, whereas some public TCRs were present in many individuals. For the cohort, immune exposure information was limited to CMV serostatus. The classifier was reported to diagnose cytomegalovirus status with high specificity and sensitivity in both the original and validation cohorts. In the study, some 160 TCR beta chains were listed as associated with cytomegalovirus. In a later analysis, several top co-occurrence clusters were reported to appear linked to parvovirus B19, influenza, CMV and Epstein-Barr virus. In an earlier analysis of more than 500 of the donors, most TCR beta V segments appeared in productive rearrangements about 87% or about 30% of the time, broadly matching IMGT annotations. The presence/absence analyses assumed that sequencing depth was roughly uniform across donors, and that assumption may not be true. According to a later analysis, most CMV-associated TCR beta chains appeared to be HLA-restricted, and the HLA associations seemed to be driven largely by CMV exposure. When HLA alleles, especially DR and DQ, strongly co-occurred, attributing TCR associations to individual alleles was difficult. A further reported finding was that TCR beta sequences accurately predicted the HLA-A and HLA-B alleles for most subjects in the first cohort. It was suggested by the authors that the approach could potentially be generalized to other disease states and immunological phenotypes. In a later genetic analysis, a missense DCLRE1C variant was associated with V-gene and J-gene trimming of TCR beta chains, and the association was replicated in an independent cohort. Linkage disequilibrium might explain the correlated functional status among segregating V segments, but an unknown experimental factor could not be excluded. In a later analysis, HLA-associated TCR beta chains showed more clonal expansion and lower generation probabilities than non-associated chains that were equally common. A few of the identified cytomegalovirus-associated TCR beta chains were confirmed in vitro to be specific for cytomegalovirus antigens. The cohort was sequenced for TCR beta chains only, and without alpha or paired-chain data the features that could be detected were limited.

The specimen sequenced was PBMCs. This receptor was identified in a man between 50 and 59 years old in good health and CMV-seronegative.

The CDR3 loop reads CASSSSGSSYNEQFF. The bases are TGCGCCAGCAGCTCTAGCGGGTCCTCCTACAATGAGCAGTTCTTC. This sequence uses TRBV5-1 and TRBJ2-1, with 8 bases matching TRBD2. The germline V gene specifies SGHRS as CDR1 and YFSETQ as CDR2. The CDR3 has 15 amino acids, counting the end cysteine and phenylalanine. The kept DNA is CDR3 alone, 45 bases in frame from the first base. V lost 3 bases and J lost 0 bases, and the count of bases not matched to a germline gene is 2.